These 17 T cell receptor beta chains originate from one sample sequenced in a study of blood T cell repertoires in COVID-19. The repertoire was sequenced with immunoSEQ multiplex PCR; TCRdb's copy has only in-frame clones and lacks some. Seen here are approximately 230,000 clones, about 86% observed once, and the top ten hold approximately 6%. The source material was peripheral blood. The receptors stem from a man of 80 years or more with acute or convalescent COVID-19.

This clone was picked up one time. Other nucleotide sequences in the sample specify the same CDR3. The V call is TRBV27, the J call TRBJ1-2; D may be TRBD1 (5 bases). This CDR3 region has 13 residues. CDR1 and CDR2 (germline): MNHEY, SMNVEV (reference sequence). Trimming took 2 bases from V and 4 from J, leaving 8 bases between them. CDR3 sequence: CASSLQGSYGYTF. In nucleotides, the CDR3 is TGTGCCAGCAGTTTACAGGGCTCCTATGGCTACACCTTC.

This clone is a singleton in its sample. The chain recombines TRBV3-1 (or the pseudogene TRBV3-2) with TRBJ2-2; D possibly corresponds to TRBD1 (5 bases). CDR1 is LGHDT, CDR2 YNNKEL, per germline (reference sequence). The CDR3 consists of 15 residues. Trimming removed 4 bases at V and 3 bases at J, with 12 bases between. The CDR3 bases are TGTGCCAGCAGCCTTCCCGACAGATACACCGGGGAGCTGTTTTTT. As protein: CASSLPDRYTGELFF.

V and J are TRBV5-1 and TRBJ2-5, with 9 nucleotides matching TRBD1. Germline CDR1 SGHRS, CDR2 YFSETQ. The CDR3 is 15 residues long. J lost 3 bases, V lost 5 bases, and 8 bases had no gene match. The CDR3 sequence: CASRGRDRAKETQYF. The DNA for the CDR3 is TGCGCCAGCAGAGGGAGGGACAGGGCCAAAGAGACCCAGTACTTC. Full variable domain (rest looked up from reference TRBV5-1 and TRBJ2-5): KAGVTQTPRYLIKTRGQQVTLSCSPISGHRSVSWYQQTPGQGLQFLFEYFSETQRNKGNFPGRFSGRQFSNSRSEMNVSTLELGDSALYLCASRGRDRAKETQYFGPGTRLLVL.

The rearrangement uses TRBV5-1 and TRBJ2-6; TRBD1 is a possible D gene (6 bases). Trimming took 5 bases from V and 4 from J, leaving 16 bases between them. CDR1 SGHRS and CDR2 YFSETQ come from the germline V gene. CDR3 size: 16 residues. CDR3 protein: CASRTGSLAGANVLTF. Written as DNA, the CDR3 is TGCGCCAGCAGAACAGGGAGCTTGGCCGGGGCCAACGTCCTGACTTTC.

The chain recombines TRBV19 with TRBJ2-2; TRBD2 is a possible D gene (6 bases). Trimming removed 1 base at V and 0 bases at J, with 15 bases between. This CDR3 spans 18 amino acids. In germline, CDR1 is LNHDA, CDR2 SQIVND (reference sequence). CDR3 coding DNA: TGTGCCAGTAGTATAGTCAGCGGGTACTTTTCGAACACCGGGGAGCTGTTTTTT. This encodes CASSIVSGYFSNTGELFF. Together with reference TRBV19 and TRBJ2-2, the CDR3 gives the full variable domain: DGGITQSPKYLFRKEGQNVTLSCEQNLNHDAMYWYRQDPGQGLRLIYYSQIVNDFQKGDIAEGYSVSREKKESFPLTVTSAQKNPTAFYLCASSIVSGYFSNTGELFFGEGSRLTVL.

This clone showed up just once. V is TRBV5-1 and J is TRBJ2-4, with D perhaps matching TRBD2 (5 bases). Trimming pared 3 bases from V and 13 bases from J, leaving 17 bases between. This CDR3 spans 13 amino acids. The V gene's germline CDR1 is SGHRS and CDR2 YFSETQ. The CDR3, as DNA: TGCGCCAGCAGCTCCCAAATCGGAGGCAGGCAGTACTTC. This codes for CASSSQIGGRQYF.

This clone was counted a single time. V and J are TRBV7-2 and TRBJ2-5, with D hard to call. The CDR3 runs to 14 residues. Germline CDR1 and CDR2: SGHTA and FQGNSA. The V gene lost 5 bases and the J gene lost 2 bases, with 12 bases spanning the gap. This CDR3 is CASSNIRVQETQYF. Here the CDR3 DNA reads TGTGCCAGCAGCAATATCCGGGTTCAAGAGACCCAGTACTTC.

The V and J genes are TRBV28 and TRBJ1-2; 8 nucleotides match TRBD1. The CDR3 totals 15 residues. J was trimmed by 4 bases and V by 7 bases; bases with no gene match: 11. Germline V gene sequence: CDR1 MDHEN, CDR2 SYDVKM. The chain's CDR3 is CASITFRDRSYGYTF. The CDR3 nucleotides are TGTGCCAGCATTACCTTTAGGGACAGGAGCTATGGCTACACCTTC.

The chain couples TRBV10-3 to TRBJ2-7; 9 bases agree with TRBD1. Germline V gene data show CDR1 as ENHRY and CDR2 as SYGVKD. The CDR3 runs to 13 residues. The junction had 6 bases not matched to a gene; V was cut back by 6 bases and J by 6 bases. In DNA form, the CDR3 reads TGTGCCATCAGGACGGGACAGGGTTCCGAGCAGTACTTC. This translates into CAIRTGQGSEQYF.

The chain links TRBV28 to TRBJ2-5; TRBD1 matches at 8 bases. Germline CDR1 and CDR2: MDHEN and SYDVKM. The V segment lost 5 bases and the J segment 4 bases; nucleotides outside the gene matches: 9. The length of the CDR3 is 15 residues. CDR3 sequence (DNA): TGTGCCAGCAGTCCACAGGGGGATTTAGGAGAGACCCAGTACTTC. Translated: CASSPQGDLGETQYF.

The chain combines TRBV10-3 with TRBJ2-3; 9 bases match TRBD2. The V segment lost 3 bases and the J segment 4 bases; nucleotides outside the gene matches: 8. The CDR3 runs 16 residues. The germline V gene has CDR1 ENHRY and CDR2 SYGVKD. This CDR3 reads CAISDFVSGSADTQYF. Written as DNA, the CDR3 is TGTGCCATCAGTGATTTCGTTAGCGGGAGTGCAGATACGCAGTATTTT.

The chain couples TRBV6-5 to TRBJ1-4; D is uncertain. There are 15 residues in the CDR3. Germline V lookup: CDR1 MNHEY, CDR2 SVGAGI. V lost 6 bases to trimming and J lost 6 bases, with 17 bases between them. The CDR3 sequence is CASSSLGLRDEKLFF. DNA for the CDR3: TGTGCCAGCAGCTCCCTGGGCCTTCGTGATGAAAAACTGTTTTTT.

The CDR3 nucleotides read TGTGCCACCAGTGATTCCGGACTAGTTGGCTCATTAGATACGCAGTATTTT. It codes for CATSDSGLVGSLDTQYF. The chain combines TRBV24-1 with TRBJ2-3; 7 positions agree with TRBD2. CDR3 size: 17 residues. Germline trimming cut 2 bases from V and 5 bases from J; bases unmatched to any gene: 12. Germline CDR1 is KGHDR and CDR2 is SFDVKD.

Here the CDR3 DNA reads TGTGCCAGCAGCTTGGCCGTCAGGGTATCCTCCTACGAGCAGTACTTC. Its translation is CASSLAVRVSSYEQYF. J is TRBJ2-7 and V is TRBV5-8, with D possibly being TRBD1 (5 bases). The CDR3 is 16 amino acids. V lost 0 bases and J lost 0, with 13 bases in between. Germline CDR1 is SGHTS and CDR2 is YDEGEE. Supplemented by reference TRBV5-8 and TRBJ2-7, the full variable domain reads EAGVTQSPTHLIKTRGQQATLRCSPISGHTSVYWYQQALGLGLQFLLWYDEGEERNRGNFPPRFSGRQFPNYSSELNVNALELEDSALYLCASSLAVRVSSYEQYFGPGTRLTVT.

The J gene is TRBJ1-6, the V gene TRBV6-5, with D possibly matching TRBD1 (6 bases). The germline gives CDR1 MNHEY, CDR2 SVGAGI. This CDR3 is 13 amino acids long. The V end lost 8 bases, the J end lost 5 bases, and 10 bases lay between the germline ends. The CDR3 protein is CASGGADNSPLHF. In nucleotides, the CDR3 is TGTGCCAGCGGGGGGGCAGATAATTCACCCCTCCACTTT.

The CDR3 DNA reads as TGCGCCAGCAGTGGGGACGTGTTAGCGGGAGAAGGGGAGCAGTACTTC. Translated, it gives CASSGDVLAGEGEQYF. V is TRBV10-2 and J is TRBJ2-7; 9 bases are a match to TRBD2. The CDR3 spans 16 residues. CDR1 and CDR2 from the germline V gene are WSHSY and SAAADI. With V trimmed by 4 bases and J by 7 bases, 14 bases remained unmatched.

This rearrangement joins TRBV25-1 to TRBJ2-7; 8 bases line up with TRBD1. CDR1 is MGHDK, CDR2 SYGVNS, per germline. The J segment lost 6 bases and the V segment lost 0 bases, leaving 10 bases of the junction unmatched. CDR3 length equals 16 residues. The CDR3 loop reads CASSEYFGQGKGEQYF. The CDR3 bases are TGTGCCAGCAGTGAATATTTCGGACAGGGAAAGGGCGAGCAGTACTTC.